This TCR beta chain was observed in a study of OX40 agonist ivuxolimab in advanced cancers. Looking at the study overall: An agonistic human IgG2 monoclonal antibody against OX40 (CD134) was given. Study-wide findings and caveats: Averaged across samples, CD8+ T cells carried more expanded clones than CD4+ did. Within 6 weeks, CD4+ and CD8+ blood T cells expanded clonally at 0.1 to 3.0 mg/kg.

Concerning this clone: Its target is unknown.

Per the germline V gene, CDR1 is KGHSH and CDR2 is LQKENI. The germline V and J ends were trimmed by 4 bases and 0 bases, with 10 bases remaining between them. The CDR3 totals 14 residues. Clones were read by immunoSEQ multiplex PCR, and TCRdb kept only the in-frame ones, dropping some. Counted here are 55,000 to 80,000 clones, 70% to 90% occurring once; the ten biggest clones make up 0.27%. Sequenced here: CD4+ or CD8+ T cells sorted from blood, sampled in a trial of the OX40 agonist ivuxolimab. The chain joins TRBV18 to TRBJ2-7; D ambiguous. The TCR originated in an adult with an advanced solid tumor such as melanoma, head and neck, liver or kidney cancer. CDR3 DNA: TGTGCCAGCTCACAGGGCGGACGCTCCTACGAGCAGTACTTC. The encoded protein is CASSQGGRSYEQYF. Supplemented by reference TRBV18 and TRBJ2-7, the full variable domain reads NAGVMQNPRHLVRRRGQEARLRCSPMKGHSHVYWYRQLPEEGLKFMVYLQKENIIDESGMPKERFSAEFPKEGPSILRIQQVVRGDSAAYFCASSQGGRSYEQYFGPGTRLTVT.